Reported below is one TCR beta chain. The CDR3 extends over 17 amino acids. The germline V gene has CDR1 SGHDT and CDR2 YYEEEE. V was pared by 1 base and J by 2 bases, with 16 bases between. The data were taken from a study of T cells in localized non-small cell lung cancer. TCRdb keeps only in-frame clones here, not all; method: immunoSEQ multiplex PCR. In the table there are 40,000 to 60,000 clones, more than 75% of which are singletons. The specimen comprised PBMCs, sampled before any cancer treatment. The sequence derives from a female donor with stage II lung adenocarcinoma. The gene calls are TRBV5-6 and TRBJ1-3; D unclear. The CDR3 protein is CASSLQQSGIPGNTIYF. The DNA of the CDR3 is TGTGCCAGCAGCTTGCAGCAGTCGGGAATACCTGGAAACACCATATATTTT.